Many counts were recorded for the clone carrying this TCR beta chain. As yet, its antigen is unknown. This record belongs to a study of molecular identifiers for immune sequencing clone quantification. Overall study findings and caveats: Identical TCR molecules that share a barcode could lead to an underestimation of highly expanded clone sizes. Whereas naive cells kept under 1% of molecules in clones above 20 RNA copies, such clones held over 97% in effectors. Spiked Jurkat TCR RNA from one cell was reportedly detectable among 950,000 to 1,000,000 naive cells.

Germline V gene sequence: CDR1 GTSNPN, CDR2 SVGIG (reference sequence). CDR3 size: 14 residues. The V segment lost 0 bases and the J segment 4 bases; nucleotides outside the gene matches: 5. A CD8+CD4-CCR7+CD45RA+ phenotype served as the sorting definition for naive CD8 T cells. TCRdb analysed the PCR reads with MiXCR anew, one entry per CDR3 protein. The data contain hundreds of thousands of distinct CDR3 sequences, about 25% of them singletons. Sequenced input: naive CD8+ T cells from blood, with Jurkat cell RNA spiked in. Indicated subset: FACS-sorted CD8+CD4-CCR7+CD45RA+ naive T cells. This clonotype originated in a human donor in good health. Some libraries in this study had Jurkat cell RNA spiked in. The genes are TRBV30 and TRBJ2-7; 8 positions match TRBD1. The CDR3 coding sequence is TGTGCCTGGAGTGTCGATCGACAGGGGTACGAGCAGTACTTC. Its protein is CAWSVDRQGYEQYF.